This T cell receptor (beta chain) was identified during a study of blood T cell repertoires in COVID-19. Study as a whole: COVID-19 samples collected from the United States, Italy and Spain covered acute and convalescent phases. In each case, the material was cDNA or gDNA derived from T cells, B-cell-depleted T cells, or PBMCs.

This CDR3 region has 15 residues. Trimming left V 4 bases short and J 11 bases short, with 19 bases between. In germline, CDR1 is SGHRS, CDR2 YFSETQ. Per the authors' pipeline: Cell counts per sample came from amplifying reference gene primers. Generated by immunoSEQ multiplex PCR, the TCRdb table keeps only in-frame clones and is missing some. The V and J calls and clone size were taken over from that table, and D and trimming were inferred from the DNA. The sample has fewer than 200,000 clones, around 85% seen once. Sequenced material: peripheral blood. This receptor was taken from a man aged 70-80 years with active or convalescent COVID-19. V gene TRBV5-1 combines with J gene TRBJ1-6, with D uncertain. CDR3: CASSQSSGSKTPLHF. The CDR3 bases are TGCGCCAGCAGCCAATCATCGGGGTCGAAAACACCCCTCCACTTT.